A selection of T cell receptor beta chains follows, all from one sample in a study of T cells expressing NK-cell markers. One entry per CDR3 protein, without DNA, is what TCRdb gives after re-calling the 5' RACE reads. Its listing shows roughly 180,000 distinct CDR3 sequences. Specimen: blood T cells: a sorted CD56 or NKG2C T cell subset, CD4+ or CD8+ T cells, or bulk PBMC T cells (not recorded which). All receptors derive from a woman aged 18-70 years in good health. Each CDR3 is given with its conserved first and last residue.

J gene: TRBJ1-2; V gene: TRBV20-1; CDR3 protein: CSARGRQGGYGYTF
J gene: TRBJ2-6; V gene: TRBV29-1; CDR3 protein: CSVAGQNSGANVLTF
J gene: TRBJ2-4; V gene: TRBV20-1; CDR3 protein: CSANPGRNIQYF
J gene: TRBJ2-7; V gene: TRBV4-2; CDR3 protein: CASSPATSPRSYEQYF
J gene: TRBJ2-1; V gene: TRBV20-1; CDR3 protein: CSARTSEGSSYNEQFF
J gene: TRBJ2-5; V gene: TRBV5-1; CDR3 protein: CASSTGDIQRGTQYF
J gene: TRBJ1-1; V gene: TRBV7-2; CDR3 protein: CASSLWAGEGTEAFF
J gene: TRBJ2-5; V gene: TRBV7-2; CDR3 protein: CASSLSRDRVRAQYF
J gene: TRBJ2-5; V gene: TRBV5-1; CDR3 protein: CASKESGARETQYF
J gene: TRBJ1-4; V gene: TRBV27; CDR3 protein: CASSLRQFNEKLFF
J gene: TRBJ1-2; V gene: TRBV4-1; CDR3 protein: CASSQERGPNYGYTF